This T cell receptor beta chain was sequenced in a study of T cells after yellow fever vaccination. CDR1 SGHVS and CDR2 FNYEAQ come from the germline V gene. The V end lost 1 base, the J end lost 0 bases, and 6 bases lay between the germline ends. This CDR3 is built from 14 residues. This clonotype was counted a few times. In TCRdb, the 5' RACE reads were re-called with MiXCR into one record per CDR3 protein. The sample yields about 52,000 distinct CDR3 sequences, more than 6.5% seen once. This clonotype originated in a man aged 18 to 35 who received the YFV17D yellow fever vaccine. The sample here was CD8+ T cells not binding an NS4B(214-222) dextramer, sorted from PBMCs, taken more than 35 days after the first yellow fever vaccination. The V gene is TRBV7-6, the J gene TRBJ1-1; D uncertain. In DNA, the CDR3 is TGTGCCAGCAGCTTAGAAGGTTTGAACACTGAAGCTTTCTTT. Its protein is CASSLEGLNTEAFF.